What follows describes a single T cell receptor (beta chain). The target antigen is unknown. This may arise from a read error, as a much more abundant clone is one base away. The CDR3 runs to 13 residues. This sample was included in a study of T-cell reconstitution after alpha-beta-depleted transplantation in children. General study points: Reportedly, roughly two months post-transplant, alpha-beta T cells arose from several hundred expanded graft clones. Several patients had high TCRbeta diversity at day 60; it came from surviving recipient T cells and thymic progenitors. From newly produced T cells came most of the T-cell counts and diversity one year after transplant.

It was with unique molecular identifiers that the TCRbeta library was prepared. From the PCR reads, TCRdb called clonotypes with MiXCR, one entry per CDR3 protein. Of about 300,000 distinct CDR3 sequences listed, almost 8% were seen once; the top ten hold around 9.8%. The chain joins TRBV12-3 or TRBV12-4 to TRBJ1-4; no clear D gene. Material: peripheral blood, obtained 360 days after TCRalphabeta/CD19-depleted stem cell transplant. This clonotype originated in a female patient aged 2-10 years who had a stem cell transplant for Fanconi anemia, so the T cells may come from the graft donor. CDR3 DNA: TGTGCCGGCAGTTTGGGTCCAAGGAAAAAGATGTTTTTT. It translates to CAGSLGPRKKMFF.